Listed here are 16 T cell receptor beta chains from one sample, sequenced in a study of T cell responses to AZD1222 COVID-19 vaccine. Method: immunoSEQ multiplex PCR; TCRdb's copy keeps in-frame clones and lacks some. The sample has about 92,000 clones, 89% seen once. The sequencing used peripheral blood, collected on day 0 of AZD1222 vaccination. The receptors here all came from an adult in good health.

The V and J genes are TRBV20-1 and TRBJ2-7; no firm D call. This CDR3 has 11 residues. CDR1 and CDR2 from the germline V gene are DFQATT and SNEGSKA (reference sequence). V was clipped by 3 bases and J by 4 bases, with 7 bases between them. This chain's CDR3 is CSASRLYEQYF. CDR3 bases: TGCAGTGCTAGTCGGCTTTACGAGCAGTACTTC.

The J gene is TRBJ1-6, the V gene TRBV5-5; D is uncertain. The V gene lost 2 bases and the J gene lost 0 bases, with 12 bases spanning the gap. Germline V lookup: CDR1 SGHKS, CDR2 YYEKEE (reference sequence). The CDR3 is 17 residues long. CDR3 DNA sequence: TGTGCCAGCAGCTTTAAGGTACCGAGCTCCTATAATTCACCCCTCCACTTT. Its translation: CASSFKVPSSYNSPLHF.

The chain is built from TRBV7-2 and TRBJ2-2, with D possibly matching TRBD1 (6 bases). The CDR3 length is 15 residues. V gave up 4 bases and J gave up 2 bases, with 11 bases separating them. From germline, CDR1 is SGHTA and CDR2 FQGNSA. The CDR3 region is CASSYQGLNTGELFF. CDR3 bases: TGTGCCAGCAGCTACCAGGGGCTAAACACCGGGGAGCTGTTTTTT. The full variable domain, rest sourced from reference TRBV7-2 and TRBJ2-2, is GAGVSQSPSNKVTEKGKDVELRCDPISGHTALYWYRQSLGQGLEFLIYFQGNSAPDKSGLPSDRFSAERTGGSVSTLTIQRTQQEDSAVYLCASSYQGLNTGELFFGEGSRLTVL.

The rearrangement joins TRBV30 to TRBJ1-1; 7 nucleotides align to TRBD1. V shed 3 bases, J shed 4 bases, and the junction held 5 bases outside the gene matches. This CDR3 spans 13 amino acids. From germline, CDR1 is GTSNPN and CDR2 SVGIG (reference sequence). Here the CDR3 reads CAWSADRVTEAFF. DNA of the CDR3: TGTGCCTGGAGCGCCGACAGGGTCACTGAAGCTTTCTTT. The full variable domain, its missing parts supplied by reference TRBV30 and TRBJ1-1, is SQTIHQWPATLVQPVGSPLSLECTVEGTSNPNLYWYRQAAGRGLQLLFYSVGIGQISSEVPQNLSASRPQDRQFILSSKKLLLSDSGFYLCAWSADRVTEAFFGQGTRLTVV.

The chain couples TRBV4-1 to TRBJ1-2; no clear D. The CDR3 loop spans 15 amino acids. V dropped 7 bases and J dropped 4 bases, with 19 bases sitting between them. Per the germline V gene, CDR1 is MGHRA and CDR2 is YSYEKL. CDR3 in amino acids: CASTELMVEGYGYTF. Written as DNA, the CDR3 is TGCGCCAGCACCGAGCTTATGGTGGAGGGCTATGGCTACACCTTC.

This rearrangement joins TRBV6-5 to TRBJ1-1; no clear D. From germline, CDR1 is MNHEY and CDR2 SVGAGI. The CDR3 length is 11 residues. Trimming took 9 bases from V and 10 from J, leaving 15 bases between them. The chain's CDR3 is CASRSSERAFF. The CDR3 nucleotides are TGTGCCAGTCGGTCTTCAGAGAGAGCTTTCTTT.

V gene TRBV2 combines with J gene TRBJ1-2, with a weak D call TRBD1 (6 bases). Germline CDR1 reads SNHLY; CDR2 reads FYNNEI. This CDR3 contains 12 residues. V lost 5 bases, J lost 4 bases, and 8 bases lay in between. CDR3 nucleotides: TGTGCCAGCAGTAACAGGGTCTATGGCTACACCTTC. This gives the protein CASSNRVYGYTF.

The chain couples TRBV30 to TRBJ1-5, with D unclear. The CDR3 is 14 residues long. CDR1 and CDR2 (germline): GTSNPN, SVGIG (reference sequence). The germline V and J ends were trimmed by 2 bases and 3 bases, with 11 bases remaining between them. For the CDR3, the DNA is TGTGCCTGGAGTCCTGGACGGAACAATCAGCCCCAGCATTTT. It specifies CAWSPGRNNQPQHF.

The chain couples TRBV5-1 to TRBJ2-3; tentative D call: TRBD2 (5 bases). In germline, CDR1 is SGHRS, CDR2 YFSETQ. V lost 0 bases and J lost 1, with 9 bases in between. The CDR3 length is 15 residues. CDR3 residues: CASSLAFSGTDTQYF. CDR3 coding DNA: TGCGCCAGCAGCTTGGCCTTTAGCGGCACAGATACGCAGTATTTT.

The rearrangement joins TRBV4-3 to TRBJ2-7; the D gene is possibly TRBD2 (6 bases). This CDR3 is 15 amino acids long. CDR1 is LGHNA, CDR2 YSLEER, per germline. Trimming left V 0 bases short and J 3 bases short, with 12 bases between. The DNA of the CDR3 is TGCGCCAGCAGCCAAGATCAGGAGCGGGTCTACGAGCAGTACTTC. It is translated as CASSQDQERVYEQYF.

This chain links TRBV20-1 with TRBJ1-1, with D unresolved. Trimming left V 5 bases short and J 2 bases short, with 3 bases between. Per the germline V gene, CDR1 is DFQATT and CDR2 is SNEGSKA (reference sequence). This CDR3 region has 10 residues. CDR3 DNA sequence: TGCAGTGCTTTTAACACTGAAGCTTTCTTT. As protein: CSAFNTEAFF.

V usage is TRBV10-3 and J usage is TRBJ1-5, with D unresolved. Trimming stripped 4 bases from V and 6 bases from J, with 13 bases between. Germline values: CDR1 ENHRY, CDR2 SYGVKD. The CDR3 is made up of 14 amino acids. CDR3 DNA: TGTGCCATCAGTGTAGCAGGCGGCACTCAGCCCCAGCATTTT. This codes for CAISVAGGTQPQHF.

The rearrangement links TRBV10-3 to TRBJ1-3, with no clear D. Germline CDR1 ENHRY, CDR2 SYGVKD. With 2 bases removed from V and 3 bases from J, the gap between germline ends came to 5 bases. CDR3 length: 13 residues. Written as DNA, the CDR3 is TGTGCCATCAGTGAGGTGTATGGAAACACCATATATTTT. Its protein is CAISEVYGNTIYF.

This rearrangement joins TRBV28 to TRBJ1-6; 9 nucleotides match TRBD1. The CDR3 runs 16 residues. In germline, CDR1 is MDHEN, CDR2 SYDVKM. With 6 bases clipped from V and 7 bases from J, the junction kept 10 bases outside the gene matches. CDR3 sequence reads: CASRLMGQGGNSPLHF. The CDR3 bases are TGTGCCAGCAGACTAATGGGACAGGGAGGAAATTCACCCCTCCACTTT.

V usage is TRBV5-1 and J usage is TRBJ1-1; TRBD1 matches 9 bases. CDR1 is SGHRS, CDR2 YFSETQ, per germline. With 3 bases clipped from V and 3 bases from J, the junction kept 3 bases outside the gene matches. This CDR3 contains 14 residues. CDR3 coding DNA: TGCGCCAGCAGCTGGGGACAGGGCCACACTGAAGCTTTCTTT. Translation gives CASSWGQGHTEAFF. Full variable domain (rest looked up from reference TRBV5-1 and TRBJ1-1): KAGVTQTPRYLIKTRGQQVTLSCSPISGHRSVSWYQQTPGQGLQFLFEYFSETQRNKGNFPGRFSGRQFSNSRSEMNVSTLELGDSALYLCASSWGQGHTEAFFGQGTRLTVV.

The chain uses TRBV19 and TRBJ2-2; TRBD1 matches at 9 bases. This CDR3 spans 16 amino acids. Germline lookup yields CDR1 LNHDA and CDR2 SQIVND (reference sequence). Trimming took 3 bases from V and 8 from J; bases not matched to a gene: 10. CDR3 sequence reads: CASSIYKWTGAGELFF. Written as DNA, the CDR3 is TGTGCCAGTAGTATCTACAAATGGACAGGGGCTGGGGAGCTGTTTTTT.